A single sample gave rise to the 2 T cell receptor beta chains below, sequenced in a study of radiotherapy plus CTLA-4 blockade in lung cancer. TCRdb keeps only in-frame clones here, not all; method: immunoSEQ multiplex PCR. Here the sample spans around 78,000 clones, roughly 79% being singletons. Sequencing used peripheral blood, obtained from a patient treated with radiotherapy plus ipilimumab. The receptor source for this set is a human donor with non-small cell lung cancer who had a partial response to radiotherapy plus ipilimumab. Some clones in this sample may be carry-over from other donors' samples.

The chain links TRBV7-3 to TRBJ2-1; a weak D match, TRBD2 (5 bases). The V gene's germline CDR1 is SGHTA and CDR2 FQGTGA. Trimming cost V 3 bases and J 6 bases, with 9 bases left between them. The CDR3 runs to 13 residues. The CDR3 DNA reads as TGTGCCAGCAGCTTGAATCTAGCCAATGAGCAGTTCTTC. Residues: CASSLNLANEQFF.

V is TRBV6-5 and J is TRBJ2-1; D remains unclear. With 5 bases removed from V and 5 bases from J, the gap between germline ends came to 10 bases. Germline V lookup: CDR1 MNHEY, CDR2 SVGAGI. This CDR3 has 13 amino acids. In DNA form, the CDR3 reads TGTGCCAGCAGTAACCCTACCGACAATGAGCAGTTCTTC. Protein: CASSNPTDNEQFF.